These 21 T cell receptor beta chains were sequenced from one sample in a study of OX40 agonist ivuxolimab in advanced cancers. Profiling relied on immunoSEQ multiplex PCR, and the TCRdb table lists in-frame clones only, not all of them. The sample contains 80,000 to 95,000 clones, 70% to 90% of which appear only once. Sample: CD4+ or CD8+ T cells sorted from blood, taken in a trial of the OX40 agonist ivuxolimab. The source of these receptors is an adult with an advanced solid tumor such as melanoma, head and neck, liver or kidney cancer.

This chain uses TRBV30 with TRBJ2-2; D not certain. The V gene lost 0 bases and the J gene lost 2 bases, with 7 bases spanning the gap. The CDR3 contains 14 residues. CDR1 is GTSNPN and CDR2 is SVGIG in the germline V gene (reference sequence). The CDR3 spells CAWSVHLNTGELFF. DNA for the CDR3: TGTGCCTGGAGTGTACACTTAAACACCGGGGAGCTGTTTTTT.

The gene calls are TRBV30 and TRBJ1-2; 8 bases line up with TRBD1. The CDR3 runs to 15 residues. Germline CDR1 and CDR2: GTSNPN and SVGIG (reference sequence). V lost 0 bases, J lost 3 bases, and 6 bases stayed unmatched. The CDR3 loop is CAWSVGQGGDYGYTF. CDR3 coding DNA: TGTGCCTGGAGTGTCGGACAGGGAGGGGACTATGGCTACACCTTC.

This clone came up once. This chain joins TRBV6-1 and TRBJ1-4; no firm D call. Looked up from germline, CDR1 is MNHNS and CDR2 is SASEGT. The germline V and J ends were trimmed by 4 bases and 5 bases, with 17 bases remaining between them. The CDR3 is 16 amino acids. CDR3 protein: CASSGLGNFRNEKLFF. In nucleotides, the CDR3 is TGTGCCAGCAGTGGTTTAGGGAACTTCAGGAATGAAAAACTGTTTTTT.

The genes are TRBV19 and TRBJ1-5, with D uncertain. V was clipped by 7 bases and J by 3 bases, with 10 bases between them. Looked up from germline, CDR1 is LNHDA and CDR2 is SQIVND (reference sequence). The CDR3 spans 13 residues. The CDR3 sequence is CASNGDYNQPQHF. In nucleotides, the CDR3 is TGTGCCAGTAATGGGGATTACAATCAGCCCCAGCATTTT. The full variable domain, its missing parts supplied by reference TRBV19 and TRBJ1-5, is DGGITQSPKYLFRKEGQNVTLSCEQNLNHDAMYWYRQDPGQGLRLIYYSQIVNDFQKGDIAEGYSVSREKKESFPLTVTSAQKNPTAFYLCASNGDYNQPQHFGDGTRLSIL.

The chain uses TRBV25-1 and TRBJ1-3; the D is unclear. Germline V gives CDR1 MGHDK, CDR2 SYGVNS. This CDR3 is 14 amino acids long. The V gene lost 3 bases and the J gene lost 4 bases, with 10 bases spanning the gap. The CDR3 region has the DNA TGTGCCAGCAGTGATCCGGGTTGGGGAAACACCATATATTTT. Protein: CASSDPGWGNTIYF.

A single count supports this clone. The chain uses TRBV4-2 and TRBJ2-1, with 13 bases identical to TRBD2. With V trimmed by 3 bases and J by 7 bases, 9 bases remained unmatched. The CDR3 sequence is 17 residues long. Germline CDR1 reads LGHNA; CDR2 reads YNFKEQ. The CDR3 DNA is TGTGCCAGCAGCCAGGGACTGGGACTAGCGGGAAATAATGAGCAGTTCTTC. Translating gives CASSQGLGLAGNNEQFF.

CDR3 coding DNA: TGCGCCAGCAGCCGCTCCAGGGTTACCCCCACTGAAGCTTTCTTT. Encoded protein: CASSRSRVTPTEAFF. The J gene is TRBJ1-1, the V gene TRBV4-3; tentatively, D is TRBD1 (5 bases). The CDR3 has 15 residues. Trimming pared 4 bases from V and 4 bases from J, leaving 16 bases between. Germline-derived CDR1 and CDR2 are LGHNA and YSLEER.

For this clone: An end of the junction differs from the germline gene, which may be a read error. V and J are TRBV10-3 and TRBJ1-3, with 8 bases identical to TRBD1. CDR1 and CDR2 (germline): ENHRY, SYGVKD. The CDR3 loop spans 14 amino acids. The DNA for the CDR3 is TGTGCCATCGAGGGGGACAGGCCTCCAGGGCCCAGAGATTTT. Residues: CAIEGDRPPGPRDF.

The V gene is TRBV5-1, the J gene TRBJ1-2; D gene uncertain. The CDR3 covers 14 residues. Germline CDR1 is SGHRS and CDR2 is YFSETQ. Trimming shortened V by 4 bases and J by 8 bases, and 18 bases separated the two germline ends. This chain's CDR3 is CASSTTRESIGYTF. The CDR3 DNA is TGCGCCAGCAGCACAACAAGGGAATCTATCGGCTACACCTTC.

This clone has only a few counts. The chain employs TRBV7-3 and TRBJ1-2; D uncertain. CDR3 size: 9 residues. The ends were cut back, 11 bases at V and 8 bases at J, with 9 bases in the middle. Germline V gives CDR1 SGHTA, CDR2 FQGTGA. CDR3 sequence: CAGPGGYTF. Written as DNA, the CDR3 is TGTGCCGGCCCGGGGGGCTACACCTTC.

The chain joins TRBV30 to TRBJ1-3, with D unresolved. Trimming cost V 2 bases and J 1 base, with 12 bases left between them. The CDR3 consists of 15 residues. The germline V gene encodes CDR1 GTSNPN and CDR2 SVGIG (reference sequence). The CDR3 nucleotides are TGTGCCTGGAGTCCCCCGGGAAGTTCTGGAAACACCATATATTTT. Translating gives CAWSPPGSSGNTIYF.

The rearrangement links TRBV27 to TRBJ1-2; D remains ambiguous. V was pared by 9 bases and J by 0 bases, with 14 bases between. CDR1 is MNHEY and CDR2 is SMNVEV in the germline V gene (reference sequence). The CDR3 sequence is 14 residues long. The CDR3 DNA reads as TGTGCCAGAGGGAGCGAGGCAGCTAACTATGGCTACACCTTC. Protein: CARGSEAANYGYTF.

The chain recombines TRBV20-1 with TRBJ2-5; D may be TRBD2 (5 bases). Germline V lookup: CDR1 DFQATT, CDR2 SNEGSKA (reference sequence). The ends were cut back, 1 base at V and 5 bases at J, with 5 bases in the middle. The CDR3 is made up of 11 amino acids. CDR3 sequence reads: CSARGGETQYF. In DNA, the CDR3 is TGCAGTGCTAGAGGAGGGGAGACCCAGTACTTC.

The chain uses TRBV9 and TRBJ2-6; D ambiguous. Germline V gene sequence: CDR1 SGDLS, CDR2 YYNGEE. The CDR3 consists of 14 residues. V lost 5 bases and J 2 bases, leaving 8 bases between the germline ends. CDR3 sequence reads: CASRMSPGANVLTF. The CDR3 DNA reads TGTGCCAGCAGAATGTCCCCTGGGGCCAACGTCCTGACTTTC.

The chain employs TRBV19 and TRBJ1-1; weak D call: TRBD1 (5 bases). The V end lost 3 bases, the J end lost 0 bases, and 17 bases lay between the germline ends. Germline CDR1 LNHDA, CDR2 SQIVND (reference sequence). There are 17 residues in the CDR3. The CDR3 protein is CASSITRFLGVNTEAFF. CDR3 nucleotides: TGTGCCAGTAGTATCACTCGGTTCCTGGGGGTGAACACTGAAGCTTTCTTT.

This rearrangement joins TRBV6-6 to TRBJ1-1, with a tentative D call TRBD1 (5 bases). The CDR3 has 16 amino acids. Germline V gene data show CDR1 as MNHNY and CDR2 as SVGAGI (reference sequence). Trimming shortened V by 1 base and J by 6 bases, and 18 bases separated the two germline ends. The CDR3 reads CASSYYGPGREAEAFF. CDR3 nucleotide sequence: TGTGCCAGCAGTTACTATGGGCCAGGGCGGGAAGCTGAAGCTTTCTTT.

In this sample, this clone turned up once. The CDR3 sequence: CASSRDLSSTDTQYF. DNA of the CDR3: TGTGCCAGCAGCCGGGACCTATCTAGCACAGATACGCAGTATTTT. V gene TRBV5-8 combines with J gene TRBJ2-3, with D tentatively TRBD1 or TRBD2 (5 bases each). CDR1 and CDR2 (germline): SGHTS, YDEGEE. The CDR3 is 15 residues long. V was cut by 4 bases and J by 0 bases, with 12 bases left in between. Filled out from reference TRBV5-8 and TRBJ2-3, the complete variable domain reads EAGVTQSPTHLIKTRGQQATLRCSPISGHTSVYWYQQALGLGLQFLLWYDEGEERNRGNFPPRFSGRQFPNYSSELNVNALELEDSALYLCASSRDLSSTDTQYFGPGTRLTVL.

This clone has only one observation. The V gene is TRBV14, the J gene TRBJ2-1; a weak D match, TRBD2 (6 bases). Between the trimmed V and J ends, which lost 2 bases and 2 bases, there was a span of 10 bases. From germline, CDR1 is SGHDN and CDR2 FVKESK. The CDR3 has 15 residues. The CDR3 is CASSQPSGPYNEQFF. In DNA, the CDR3 is TGTGCCAGCAGCCAACCCAGCGGGCCCTACAATGAGCAGTTCTTC.

V and J are TRBV30 and TRBJ1-1; D uncertain. Germline V gene lookup returns CDR1 GTSNPN and CDR2 SVGIG (reference sequence). With 4 bases removed from V and 4 bases from J, the gap between germline ends came to 10 bases. This CDR3 has 12 amino acids. The CDR3 DNA reads as TGTGCCTGGACTGGGTGGTCCACTGAAGCTTTCTTT. Protein: CAWTGWSTEAFF.

The chain is built from TRBV10-1 and TRBJ1-4, with no clear D. This CDR3 has 13 residues. CDR1 WNHNN and CDR2 SYGVQD come from the germline V gene (reference sequence). With 4 bases removed from V and 6 bases from J, the gap between germline ends came to 9 bases. The CDR3 spells CASSVTPDEKLFF. CDR3 bases: TGCGCCAGCAGTGTGACACCGGATGAAAAACTGTTTTTT.

The chain links TRBV10-3 to TRBJ2-3, with TRBD2 matching 9 bases. CDR1 ENHRY and CDR2 SYGVKD come from the germline V gene. The CDR3 is 15 residues long. Trimming cost V 4 bases and J 3 bases; bases outside gene matches: 5. The CDR3 reads CAISGAGGPTDTQYF. Here the CDR3 DNA reads TGTGCCATCAGTGGGGCGGGGGGGCCGACAGATACGCAGTATTTT.